This TCR beta chain was captured in a study of blood T cell repertoires in COVID-19. Overall study: Acute and convalescent COVID-19 specimens originated in the United States, Italy and Spain. From T cells, B-cell-depleted T cells, or PBMCs came the material, which was cDNA or gDNA.

The CDR3 consists of 15 residues. Germline CDR1 SGHRS, CDR2 YFSETQ. V lost 4 bases and J lost 7; bases outside the gene matches: 8. Original methodology: Nucleated cell counts were estimated from reference gene primer amplification. Sequencing used immunoSEQ multiplex PCR; TCRdb keeps in-frame clones, though not all of them. That table gives V, J and clone size, and the DNA gave D and trimming. The data contain more than 80,000 clones, about three quarters of them singletons. The TCR comes from an elderly woman with active or convalescent COVID-19. Source material: peripheral blood. The genes are TRBV5-1 and TRBJ1-6; 7 bases align to TRBD1. CDR3 sequence: CASSVTGTANSPLHF. CDR3 bases: TGCGCCAGCAGCGTTACCGGGACAGCAAATTCACCCCTCCACTTT.